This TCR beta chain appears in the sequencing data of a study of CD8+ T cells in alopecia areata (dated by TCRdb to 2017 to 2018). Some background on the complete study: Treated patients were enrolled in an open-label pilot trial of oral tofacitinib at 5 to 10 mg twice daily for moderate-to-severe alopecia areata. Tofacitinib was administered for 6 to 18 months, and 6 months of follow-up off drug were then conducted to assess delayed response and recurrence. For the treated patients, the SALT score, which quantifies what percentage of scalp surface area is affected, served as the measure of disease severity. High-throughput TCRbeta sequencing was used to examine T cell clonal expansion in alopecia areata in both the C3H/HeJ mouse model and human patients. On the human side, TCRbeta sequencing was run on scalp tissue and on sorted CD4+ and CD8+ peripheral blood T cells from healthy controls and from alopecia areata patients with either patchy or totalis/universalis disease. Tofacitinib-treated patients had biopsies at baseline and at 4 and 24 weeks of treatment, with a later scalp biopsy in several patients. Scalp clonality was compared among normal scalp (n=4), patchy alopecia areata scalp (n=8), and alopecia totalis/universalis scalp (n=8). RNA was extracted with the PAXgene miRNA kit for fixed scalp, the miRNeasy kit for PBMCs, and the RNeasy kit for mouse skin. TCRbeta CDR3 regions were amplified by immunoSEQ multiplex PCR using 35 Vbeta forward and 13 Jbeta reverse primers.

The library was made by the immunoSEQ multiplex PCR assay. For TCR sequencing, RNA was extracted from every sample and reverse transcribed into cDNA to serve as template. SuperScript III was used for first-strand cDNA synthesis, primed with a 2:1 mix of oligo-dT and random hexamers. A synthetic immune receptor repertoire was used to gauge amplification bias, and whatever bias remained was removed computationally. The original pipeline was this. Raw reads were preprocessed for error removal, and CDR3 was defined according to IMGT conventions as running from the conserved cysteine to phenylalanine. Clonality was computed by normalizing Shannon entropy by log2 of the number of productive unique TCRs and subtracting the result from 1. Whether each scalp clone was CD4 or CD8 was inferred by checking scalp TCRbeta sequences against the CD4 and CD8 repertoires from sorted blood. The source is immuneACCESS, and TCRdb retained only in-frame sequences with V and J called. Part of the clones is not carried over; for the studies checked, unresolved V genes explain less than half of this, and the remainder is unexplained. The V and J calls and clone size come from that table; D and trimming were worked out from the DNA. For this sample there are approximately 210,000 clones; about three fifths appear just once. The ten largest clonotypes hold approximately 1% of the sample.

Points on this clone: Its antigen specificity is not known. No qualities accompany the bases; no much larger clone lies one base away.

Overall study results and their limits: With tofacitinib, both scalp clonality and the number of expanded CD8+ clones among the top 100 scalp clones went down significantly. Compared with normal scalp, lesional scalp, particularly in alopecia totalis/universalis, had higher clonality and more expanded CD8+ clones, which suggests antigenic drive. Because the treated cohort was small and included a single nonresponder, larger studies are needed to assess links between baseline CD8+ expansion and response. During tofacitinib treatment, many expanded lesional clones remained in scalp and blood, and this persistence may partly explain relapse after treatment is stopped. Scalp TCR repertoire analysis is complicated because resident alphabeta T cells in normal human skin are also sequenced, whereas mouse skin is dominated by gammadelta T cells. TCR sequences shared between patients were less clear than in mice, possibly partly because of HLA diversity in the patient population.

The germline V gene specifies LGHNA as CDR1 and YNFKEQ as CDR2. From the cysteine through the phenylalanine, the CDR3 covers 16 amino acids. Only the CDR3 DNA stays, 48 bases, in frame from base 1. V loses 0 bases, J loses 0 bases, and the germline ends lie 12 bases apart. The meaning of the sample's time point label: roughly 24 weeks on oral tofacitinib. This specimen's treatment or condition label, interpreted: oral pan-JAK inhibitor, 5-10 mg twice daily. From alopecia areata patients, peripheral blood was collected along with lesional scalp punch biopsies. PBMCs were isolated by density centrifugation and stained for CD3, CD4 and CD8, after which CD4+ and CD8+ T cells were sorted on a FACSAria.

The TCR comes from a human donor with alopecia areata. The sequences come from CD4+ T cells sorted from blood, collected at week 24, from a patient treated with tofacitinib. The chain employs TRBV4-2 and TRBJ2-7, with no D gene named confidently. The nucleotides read TGTGCCAGCAGCCAAGACAGGCACACCTACTCCTACGAGCAGTACTTC. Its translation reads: CASSQDRHTYSYEQYF.